This is a list of T cell receptor beta chains from one sample in a study of CD8 T cells in cerebrospinal fluid in Alzheimer's disease. From its re-call of the 10x single-cell sequencing reads, TCRdb lists each CDR3 protein once, without DNA. The sample's table shows 1,100 or so distinct CDR3 sequences. The sequencing sample was made of cerebrospinal fluid. The receptors come from a human donor with Parkinson's disease. CDR3s include the opening cysteine and the closing phenylalanine or tryptophan. Fields, in order: CDR3 protein, clone size, V gene, J gene. Rows give clone size only sometimes, using once, few, many, or a class for an expanded clone.

CSANLDLNQPQHF	medium-sized	TRBV20-1	TRBJ1-5
CASSSGDRLTNSPLHF	medium-sized	TRBV5-4	TRBJ1-6
CASSSPLAQETQYF	large	TRBV7-9	TRBJ2-5
CASSLTSGRSSYEQYF	medium-sized	TRBV5-1	TRBJ2-7
CASSSDDNTEAFF	medium-sized	TRBV5-1	TRBJ1-1
CACQRESNEQFF	medium-sized	TRBV30	TRBJ2-1
CASGKGFYEQYF	medium-sized	TRBV2	TRBJ2-7
CASSLTGNTEAFF	medium-sized	TRBV5-1	TRBJ1-1
CASTLTTHTEAFF	medium-sized	TRBV12-3/TRBV12-4	TRBJ1-1
CASSQVAGGPSGELFF	medium-sized	TRBV4-1	TRBJ2-2
CSALSGTAEETQYF	medium-sized	TRBV20-1	TRBJ2-5
CASSSRGRESSEQFF	large	TRBV11-3	TRBJ2-1
CASMKDTEAFF	medium-sized	TRBV12-3/TRBV12-4	TRBJ1-1
CASSLSGSLSNQPQHF	-	TRBV27	TRBJ1-5
CASRGTGNSYEQYF	medium-sized	TRBV5-6	TRBJ2-7
CAARTDSYEQYF	medium-sized	TRBV5-4	TRBJ2-7
CAVGGGTGMSYEQYF	medium-sized	TRBV24-1	TRBJ2-7
CASSQTTGGPTDTQYF	medium-sized	TRBV3-1	TRBJ2-3
CSARDWDSKNIQYF	medium-sized	TRBV20-1	TRBJ2-4
CSASGTGVYSPLHF	medium-sized	TRBV20-1	TRBJ1-6
CATSDLWADQETQYF	-	TRBV24-1	TRBJ2-5
CASSLLAGEGYEQYF	large	TRBV11-2	TRBJ2-7
CSVGEGIDEQYF	-	TRBV20-1	TRBJ2-7
CASSLDLGQGISTEAFF	large	TRBV7-9	TRBJ1-1
CSAFRRDNEQFF	medium-sized	TRBV20-1	TRBJ2-1
CASSRFSGGQTDTQYF	-	TRBV9	TRBJ2-3
CASSQEEGRVTGYTF	-	TRBV4-3	TRBJ1-2
CASSLGDNEQFF	large	TRBV7-6	TRBJ2-1
CASTINLLAGGRNIQYF	hyperexpanded	TRBV6-1	TRBJ2-4
CASSPRPGAHTGELFF	medium-sized	TRBV6-5	TRBJ2-2
CASSQDAGGGETQYF	medium-sized	TRBV4-3	TRBJ2-5
CMGLEYNEQFF	medium-sized	TRBV20-1	TRBJ2-1
CASSLGFPTYEQYF	medium-sized	TRBV7-8	TRBJ2-7
CASSLLRSEKGDEQFF	large	TRBV7-6	TRBJ2-1
CASSTEWGSTDTQYF	medium-sized	TRBV7-9	TRBJ2-3
CASSLSGGAYEQYF	medium-sized	TRBV7-6	TRBJ2-7
CASRARVGNSPLHF	medium-sized	TRBV6-1	TRBJ1-6
CSAPYRVGLAFF	medium-sized	TRBV20-1	TRBJ1-1
CASSVRISYEQYF	medium-sized	TRBV2	TRBJ2-7
CASSQDGAGGGEQYF	medium-sized	TRBV4-2	TRBJ2-7
CASSGQGETQYF	medium-sized	TRBV2	TRBJ2-5
CASSERDRGYF	medium-sized	TRBV2	TRBJ2-7
CASSLYTTAGRNEQYF	medium-sized	TRBV5-6	TRBJ2-7
CASYPLWGTEAFF	medium-sized	TRBV6-1	TRBJ1-1
CASSLTGQGRTAFF	medium-sized	TRBV7-3	TRBJ1-1
CASMKSSGANVLTF	-	TRBV19	TRBJ2-6
CATSRDSISGSTDTQYF	medium-sized	TRBV15	TRBJ2-3
CASSSSGLAGVGEQYF	medium-sized	TRBV3-1	TRBJ2-7
CASSTQLAGTTDTQYF	-	TRBV5-1	TRBJ2-3
CASSLTGDGYTF	large	TRBV7-3	TRBJ1-2
CASSAFLAGLNNEQFF	large	TRBV5-5	TRBJ2-1
CASSYSLAGGLTDTQYF	medium-sized	TRBV6-6	TRBJ2-3
CASSVRGQGYTF	large	TRBV7-8	TRBJ1-2
CASRTGIRADTQYF	medium-sized	TRBV6-6	TRBJ2-3